This T cell receptor beta chain was observed in a study of CD8+CD57+ T cells in acquired aplastic anemia. Study-wide points: No significant patient-versus-control difference appeared in CD8+ Simpson's diversity. Between patients and controls, around 31 CD8+ CDR3 sequences were found in common.

The CDR3 is made up of 16 amino acids. With 3 bases clipped from V and 6 bases from J, the junction kept 8 bases outside the gene matches. CDR1 is SEHNR and CDR2 is FQNEAQ in the germline V gene (reference sequence). Details on this clonotype: The antigen is not known.

The template used for profiling TCR beta VDJ and CDR3 was genomic DNA. TCRdb analysed the reads with MiXCR anew, one entry per CDR3 protein. The table lists 200,000 or so distinct CDR3 sequences, 64% of them singletons. The TCR comes from a human donor with severe aplastic anemia or a healthy control (not recorded which). Sequencing was carried out using sorted CD4+, CD8+, or CD8+CD57+ T cells (not recorded which) from PBMCs. This chain links TRBV7-9 with TRBJ2-1; 10 nucleotides line up with TRBD2. The CDR3 sequence: CASSFSSGGASNEQFF. CDR3 DNA: TGTGCCAGCAGCTTTTCGAGCGGGGGGGCTAGCAATGAGCAGTTCTTC. The whole variable domain, filled in from reference TRBV7-9 and TRBJ2-1, reads DTGVSQNPRHKITKRGQNVTFRCDPISEHNRLYWYRQTLGQGPEFLTYFQNEAQLEKSRLLSDRFSAERPKGSFSTLEIQRTEQGDSAMYLCASSFSSGGASNEQFFGPGTRLTVL.